This note documents a single T cell receptor (beta chain) sequence. Authors' analysis steps: Amplified reference gene primers provided the basis for estimating nucleated cell counts. Here immunoSEQ multiplex PCR was the method, and the copy in TCRdb shows in-frame clones only, minus some. V and J calls and clone size are given by that table; D and trimming were obtained from the DNA. This sample has over 100,000 clones, with around nine tenths found just once. The data are from a study of blood T cell repertoires in COVID-19. On the study more broadly: COVID-19 samples, acute and convalescent, were from the United States, Italy and Spain. Nucleic acid was either cDNA or gDNA, and it came from T cells, B-cell-depleted T cells, or PBMCs.

The CDR3 is made up of 14 amino acids. CDR1 is SGHAT and CDR2 is FQNNGV in the germline V gene. With 4 bases removed from V and 8 bases from J, the gap between germline ends came to 14 bases. Sequencing was performed on peripheral blood. The clonotype comes from a man aged 35 to 55 with acute or convalescent COVID-19. This chain uses TRBV11-2 with TRBJ1-4; the D gene is possibly TRBD1 (6 bases). The CDR3 DNA follows: TGTGCCAGCAGCTCGGGACACGGGAAGGAAAAACTGTTTTTT. Its translation: CASSSGHGKEKLFF.